This T cell receptor (beta chain) was obtained from a study of blood T cell repertoires in COVID-19. The germline gives CDR1 SNHLY, CDR2 FYNNEI. This CDR3 region has 14 residues. After removal of 8 bases from V and 4 bases from J, the junction contained 7 bases not matched to a gene. Participants were aged roughly 18 to 90 years, lived in under 30 US areas, and enrolled virtually. In the study's own analysis: Cell counts per sample came from amplifying reference gene primers. Method: immunoSEQ multiplex PCR; TCRdb's copy keeps in-frame clones and lacks some. That table gives V, J and clone size, and the DNA gave D and trimming. This sample carries over 150,000 clones, more than 70% of them seen once, and the ten largest clones take 5% to 7.5%.

Sequenced sample: PBMCs or T cells enriched from blood (not recorded which). The TCR sequence derives from a middle-aged man who had recovered from COVID-19. The V gene is TRBV2, the J gene TRBJ1-4, with TRBD1 identical over 7 bases. CDR3 in DNA: TGTGCCAGCGGACAGGAATCTAGTAATGAAAAACTGTTTTTT. This translates into CASGQESSNEKLFF.